This TCR beta chain was identified in a study of blood T cell repertoires in COVID-19. Study context: Samples taken during acute and convalescent COVID-19 were collected in the United States, Italy and Spain.

The cohort comprised adults aged 18 to 89 years residing in approximately 25 US areas. Authors' methods: Researchers report that nucleated cell counts were estimated from reference gene primer amplification. Produced via immunoSEQ multiplex PCR; TCRdb's table is partial and in-frame only. V and J calls and clone size are given by that table; D and trimming were obtained from the DNA. This sample has about 300,000 clones, with about 89% found just once. Sequenced input: PBMCs or T cells enriched from blood (not recorded which). This receptor was identified in a woman aged 18-29 years who had recovered from COVID-19.

Here the CDR3 DNA reads TGTGCCAGCAGTTTACAGGCGGGGCCCCAGCATTTT. It specifies CASSLQAGPQHF. The chain carries TRBV12-3 or TRBV12-4 and TRBJ1-5; D remains ambiguous. The V end lost 2 bases, the J end lost 9 bases, and 8 bases lay between the germline ends. This CDR3 has 12 residues.